Listed here is a single T cell receptor (beta chain). The sample belongs to a study of control samples from healthy donors and cancer patients. The CDR3 has 15 residues. V was cut by 2 bases and J by 1 base, with 11 bases left in between. Germline loops: CDR1 SGHDN, CDR2 FVKESK. TCRdb's table, derived via immunoSEQ multiplex PCR, lists solely in-frame clones and lacks some. Altogether approximately 180,000 clones are present, 90% to 95% being singletons, with the ten largest covering over 1.3%. This rearrangement joins TRBV14 to TRBJ1-2; no reliable D call. The sample taken for sequencing was blood. This receptor was taken from a young woman in good health. Here the CDR3 reads CASSQWEGNNYGYTF. CDR3 coding DNA: TGTGCCAGCAGCCAATGGGAGGGTAATAACTATGGCTACACCTTC.